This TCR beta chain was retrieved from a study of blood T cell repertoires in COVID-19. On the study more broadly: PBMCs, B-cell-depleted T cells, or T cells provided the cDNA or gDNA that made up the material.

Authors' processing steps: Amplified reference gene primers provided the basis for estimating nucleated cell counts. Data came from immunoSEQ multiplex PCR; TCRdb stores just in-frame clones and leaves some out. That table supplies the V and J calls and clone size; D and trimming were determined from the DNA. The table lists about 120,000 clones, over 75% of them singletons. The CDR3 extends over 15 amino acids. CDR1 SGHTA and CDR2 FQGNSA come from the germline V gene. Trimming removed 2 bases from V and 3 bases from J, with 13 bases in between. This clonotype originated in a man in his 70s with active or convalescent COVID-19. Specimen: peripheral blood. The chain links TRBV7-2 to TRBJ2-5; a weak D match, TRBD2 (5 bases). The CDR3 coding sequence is TGTGCCAGCAGCTTAAGTTCTAGCAGGAAAGAGACCCAGTACTTC. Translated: CASSLSSSRKETQYF.